This TCR beta chain was identified during a study of cytomegalovirus exposure and HLA in healthy donors. Healthy bone marrow donors made up the donors. Germline CDR1 SQVTM, CDR2 ANQGSEA. V dropped 5 bases and J dropped 4; count of bases not matched to a gene: 10. The CDR3 extends over 14 amino acids. The PCR contained 60 Vbeta and 13 Jbeta primers. Measured with immunoSEQ multiplex PCR; TCRdb has only the in-frame clones, and not every one. Seen here are over 150,000 clones, approximately 80% observed once, and the top ten hold about a tenth. Source material: PBMCs. V is TRBV29-1 and J is TRBJ1-1, with 7 bases aligning to TRBD1. The TCR originated in a man between 18 and 35 years old in good health and CMV-seropositive. In nucleotides, the CDR3 is TGCAGCGTTTTATCCTCAGGGGGAGGCACTGAAGCTTTCTTT. As protein: CSVLSSGGGTEAFF.